These 19 T cell receptor beta chains were sequenced from one sample in a study of T cell changes during pregnancy in multiple sclerosis. Data came from immunoSEQ multiplex PCR; TCRdb stores just in-frame clones and leaves some out. The sample contains roughly 49,000 clones, roughly 90% of which appear only once. The input for sequencing was peripheral blood, taken in the first trimester of pregnancy. These receptors came from a female donor in good health, enrolled as a control in a pregnancy study.

The chain couples TRBV6-1 to TRBJ2-7, with 11 bases matching TRBD1. This CDR3 is 15 amino acids long. CDR1 and CDR2 from the germline V gene are MNHNS and SASEGT. With 3 bases clipped from V and 2 bases from J, the junction kept 3 bases outside the gene matches. The CDR3 is CASSEGTGGTYEQYF. The DNA for the CDR3 is TGTGCCAGCAGTGAGGGGACAGGGGGAACCTACGAGCAGTACTTC.

J is TRBJ2-5 and V is TRBV7-8; 7 positions agree with TRBD1. CDR1 and CDR2 from the germline V gene are SGHVS and FQNEAQ. The CDR3 contains 15 residues. The ends lost 5 bases at V and 4 bases at J; junction bases unmatched: 10. DNA of the CDR3: TGTGCCAGCAGCGGCGACCTGACAGGGACAGAGACCCAGTACTTC. It is translated as CASSGDLTGTETQYF.

This clone was seen more than once but under ten times. The gene calls are TRBV20-1 and TRBJ1-1; a weak D match, TRBD1 (6 bases). The CDR3 is made up of 11 amino acids. V lost 8 bases and J lost 9, with 16 bases in between. In germline, CDR1 is DFQATT, CDR2 SNEGSKA (reference sequence). The DNA for the CDR3 is TGCAGTTCTCAAGTGCAGGGGAAAGCTTTCTTT. Amino acid sequence: CSSQVQGKAFF.

V gene TRBV6-6 combines with J gene TRBJ1-5; 7 bases align to TRBD1. Germline CDR1 and CDR2: MNHNY and SVGAGI (reference sequence). With 5 bases clipped from V and 6 bases from J, the junction kept 10 bases outside the gene matches. The CDR3 contains 15 residues. DNA of the CDR3: TGTGCCAGCAGTCCGGGGACAGCAAGGGGTCAGCCCCAGCATTTT. Translation: CASSPGTARGQPQHF.

The chain carries TRBV5-6 and TRBJ1-5, with 7 bases matching TRBD1. CDR1 and CDR2 from the germline V gene are SGHDT and YYEEEE. The CDR3 totals 14 residues. Losses at the gene ends were 4 bases for V and 5 bases for J; bases not matched to a gene: 6. CDR3 in amino acids: CASSLTGNDQPQHF. The CDR3, as DNA: TGTGCCAGCAGCCTGACAGGGAATGATCAGCCCCAGCATTTT. The variable domain in full, completed from reference TRBV5-6 and TRBJ1-5, reads DAGVTQSPTHLIKTRGQQVTLRCSPKSGHDTVSWYQQALGQGPQFIFQYYEEEERQRGNFPDRFSGHQFPNYSSELNVNALLLGDSALYLCASSLTGNDQPQHFGDGTRLSIL.

The chain employs TRBV28 and TRBJ2-1; 13 bases map to TRBD2. Germline trimming cut 6 bases from V and 7 bases from J; bases unmatched to any gene: 9. The germline CDR1 and CDR2 sequences are MDHEN and SYDVKM. The CDR3 contains 16 residues. The DNA of the CDR3 is TGTGCCAGCAGCTACGACTGGACTAGCGGGGGTAATGAGCAGTTCTTC. Protein sequence: CASSYDWTSGGNEQFF.

V is TRBV11-3 and J is TRBJ2-3, with 11 positions matching TRBD2. Germline V gene sequence: CDR1 SGHNT, CDR2 YENEEA. The CDR3 has 16 residues. Germline trimming cut 5 bases from V and 4 bases from J; bases unmatched to any gene: 8. The CDR3 DNA follows: TGTGCCAGCAGCCGCCTTAGCGGGGGGGTCTCAGATACGCAGTATTTT. This encodes CASSRLSGGVSDTQYF. The whole variable domain, filled in from reference TRBV11-3 and TRBJ2-3, reads EAGVVQSPRYKIIEKKQPVAFWCNPISGHNTLYWYLQNLGQGPELLIRYENEEAVDDSQLPKDRFSAERLKGVDSTLKIQPAELGDSAVYLCASSRLSGGVSDTQYFGPGTRLTVL.

The chain combines TRBV10-3 with TRBJ2-5; 7 nucleotides agree with TRBD1. V was clipped by 6 bases and J by 3 bases; unmatched bases: 16. Germline V CDR1 and CDR2: ENHRY, SYGVKD. This CDR3 has 17 amino acids. The CDR3 nucleotides read TGTGCCATCAGCGCCGGGCTTTTAGTGGGGACAGAAGAGACCCAGTACTTC. It codes for CAISAGLLVGTEETQYF.

V usage is TRBV7-9 and J usage is TRBJ2-7, with 11 positions matching TRBD2. CDR1 and CDR2 from the germline V gene are SEHNR and FQNEAQ (reference sequence). The CDR3 is 16 residues long. The trim removed 1 base at V and 1 base at J, leaving 3 bases unmatched. CDR3 nucleotide sequence: TGTGCCAGCAGCTTAGTCGGGACTAGCGGATCCTACGAGCAGTACTTC. This translates into CASSLVGTSGSYEQYF. The complete variable domain, with remaining parts taken from reference TRBV7-9 and TRBJ2-7, reads DTGVSQNPRHKITKRGQNVTFRCDPISEHNRLYWYRQTLGQGPEFLTYFQNEAQLEKSRLLSDRFSAERPKGSFSTLEIQRTEQGDSAMYLCASSLVGTSGSYEQYFGPGTRLTVT.

V is TRBV14 and J is TRBJ1-1; D perhaps matches TRBD1 (5 bases). The CDR3 is 14 residues long. The V and J ends lost 1 base and 4 bases respectively, with 10 bases between them. CDR1 is SGHDN and CDR2 is FVKESK in the germline V gene. The CDR3 DNA is TGTGCCAGCAGCCAAGTCCGGGGGGGCACTGAAGCTTTCTTT. Translation: CASSQVRGGTEAFF.

The V and J genes are TRBV30 and TRBJ1-3; 7 bases fit TRBD1. Germline trimming cut 8 bases from V and 0 bases from J; bases unmatched to any gene: 10. The CDR3 sequence is 15 residues long. The germline CDR1 and CDR2 sequences are GTSNPN and SVGIG (reference sequence). The CDR3 spells CAAFDRAFSGNTIYF. Here the CDR3 DNA reads TGTGCCGCATTTGACAGGGCCTTCTCTGGAAACACCATATATTTT.

The V gene is TRBV14, the J gene TRBJ2-3; 7 nucleotides match TRBD1. The germline gives CDR1 SGHDN, CDR2 FVKESK. The CDR3 is 15 residues long. The V gene end was trimmed by 0 bases and the J gene end by 8 bases; junction bases not matched to a gene: 8. The CDR3 DNA follows: TGTGCCAGCAGCCAAGATTGGGGACAGAAGGGTACGCAGTATTTT. Protein product: CASSQDWGQKGTQYF.

The V gene is TRBV14, the J gene TRBJ2-2; TRBD1 aligns across 7 bases. J was trimmed by 4 bases and V by 3 bases; bases with no gene match: 8. The CDR3 loop spans 16 amino acids. CDR1 is SGHDN and CDR2 is FVKESK in the germline V gene. CDR3 protein: CASSHRTGPRTGELFF. CDR3 coding DNA: TGTGCCAGCAGCCACAGGACAGGCCCGCGCACCGGGGAGCTGTTTTTT. Full variable domain (remainder filled in from reference TRBV14 and TRBJ2-2): EAGVTQFPSHSVIEKGQTVTLRCDPISGHDNLYWYRRVMGKEIKFLLHFVKESKQDESGMPNNRFLAERTGGTYSTLKVQPAELEDSGVYFCASSHRTGPRTGELFFGEGSRLTVL.

There are many counts of this clone. The chain combines TRBV6-1 with TRBJ2-3, with 12 bases lining up with TRBD2. Germline CDR1 MNHNS, CDR2 SASEGT. This CDR3 is 15 amino acids long. With 4 bases clipped from V and 4 bases from J, the junction kept 3 bases outside the gene matches. The CDR3, as DNA: TGTGCCAGCAGTGCCCTAGCGGGAGGGCCAGATACGCAGTATTTT. Protein product: CASSALAGGPDTQYF.

The gene calls are TRBV5-5 and TRBJ2-5; D may be TRBD2 (5 bases). Germline values: CDR1 SGHKS, CDR2 YYEKEE (reference sequence). This CDR3 is built from 13 residues. Trimming took off 6 bases at V and 5 bases at J, with 14 bases between the two ends. In DNA, the CDR3 is TGTGCCAGCACCCCCGGCGGGCTTGAGACCCAGTACTTC. This encodes CASTPGGLETQYF. Complete variable domain (other parts from reference TRBV5-5 and TRBJ2-5): DAGVTQSPTHLIKTRGQQVTLRCSPISGHKSVSWYQQVLGQGPQFIFQYYEKEERGRGNFPDRFSARQFPNYSSELNVNALLLGDSALYLCASTPGGLETQYFGPGTRLLVL.

The rearrangement joins TRBV5-5 to TRBJ2-3; D gene ambiguous. CDR1 is SGHKS and CDR2 is YYEKEE in the germline V gene (reference sequence). The V end was cut by 0 bases, the J end by 0 bases, with 8 bases between. The CDR3 is 15 amino acids. CDR3 amino acids: CASSLAPRSTDTQYF. Written as DNA, the CDR3 is TGTGCCAGCAGCTTGGCCCCCAGGAGCACAGATACGCAGTATTTT.

The CDR3 DNA is TGTGCCAGCAGGGGTGGGCTCAATCAGCCCCAGCATTTT. Its translation is CASRGGLNQPQHF. The gene calls are TRBV2 and TRBJ1-5; no clear D. The CDR3 has 13 amino acids. Germline V gene data show CDR1 as SNHLY and CDR2 as FYNNEI. V lost 6 bases and J 3 bases, leaving 9 bases between the germline ends.

This chain joins TRBV29-1 and TRBJ2-7; TRBD1 matches at 8 bases. Germline assignment: CDR1 SQVTM and CDR2 ANQGSEA. With V trimmed by 7 bases and J by 7 bases, 6 bases remained unmatched. The CDR3 totals 11 residues. The CDR3 here is CSAEQGEEQYF. CDR3 DNA sequence: TGCAGCGCCGAACAGGGGGAAGAGCAGTACTTC.

The V and J genes are TRBV18 and TRBJ2-2; 8 bases are shared with TRBD1. Germline CDR1 KGHSH, CDR2 LQKENI. This CDR3 has 16 residues. Unmatched junction bases numbered 9, after V lost 3 bases and J lost 6 bases. In nucleotides, the CDR3 is TGTGCCAGCTCACCGGAGGGGACAGGAGTCGCCGGGGAGCTGTTTTTT. This encodes CASSPEGTGVAGELFF.